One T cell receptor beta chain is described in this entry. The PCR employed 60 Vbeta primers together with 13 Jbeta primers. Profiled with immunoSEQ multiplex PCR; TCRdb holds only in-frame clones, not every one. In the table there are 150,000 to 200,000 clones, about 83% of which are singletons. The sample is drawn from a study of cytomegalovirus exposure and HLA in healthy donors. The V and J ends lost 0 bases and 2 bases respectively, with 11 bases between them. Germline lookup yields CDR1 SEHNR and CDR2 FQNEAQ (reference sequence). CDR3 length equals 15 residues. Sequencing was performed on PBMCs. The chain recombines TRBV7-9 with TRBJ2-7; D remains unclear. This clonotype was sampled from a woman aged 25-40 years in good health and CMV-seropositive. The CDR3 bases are TGTGCCAGCAGCTTAGCGCGTACAGCACCCTACGAGCAGTACTTC. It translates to CASSLARTAPYEQYF.